What follows is one T cell receptor beta chain and its context. The antigen is undetermined. The ends lost 3 bases at V and 5 bases at J; junction bases unmatched: 7. The CDR3 length is 14 residues. Germline loops: CDR1 SGHVS, CDR2 FQNEAQ. This entry is derived from a study of graft-versus-host responses after intestinal transplantation. Sequenced by immunoSEQ multiplex PCR; TCRdb stores in-frame clones only, minus some. The sample includes about 89,000 clones, about 92% of them seen just once. V gene TRBV7-8 combines with J gene TRBJ2-7, with 7 positions matching TRBD2. The TCR comes from a human donor who received an intestinal transplant. Specimen: unstimulated CD8+ T cells sorted from spleen or lymph node cells, collected before intestinal transplant. The CDR3 nucleotides read TGTGCCAGCAGCTTGGCGGGGGAACTGGACGAGCAGTACTTC. Translation gives CASSLAGELDEQYF.